One T cell receptor (beta chain) is described in this entry. The sample comes from a study of blood T cell repertoires in COVID-19. Germline V gives CDR1 MNHEY, CDR2 SMNVEV (reference sequence). The ends were cut back, 0 bases at V and 5 bases at J, with 5 bases in the middle. The CDR3 runs to 13 residues. Assay used: immunoSEQ multiplex PCR; TCRdb lists only in-frame clones, some missing. The table shows a few hundred thousand clones, with approximately 83% occurring only once. Sequencing was performed on peripheral blood. The J gene is TRBJ1-5, the V gene TRBV27, with D uncertain. The receptor comes from a woman aged 25 to 39 with COVID-19, enrolled during active disease. In nucleotides, the CDR3 is TGTGCCAGCAGTTTATCGAGGGATCAGCCCCAGCATTTT. This codes for CASSLSRDQPQHF.